These 19 T cell receptor beta chains were sequenced from one sample in a study of cytomegalovirus exposure and HLA in healthy donors. The study ran its PCR with 60 Vbeta and 13 Jbeta primers. The table came from immunoSEQ multiplex PCR; TCRdb's copy has only in-frame clones and leaves some out. The sample lists approximately 110,000 clones; about 78% were seen once. Sequencing input: PBMCs. Source of these receptors: a woman aged 40 to 50 in good health and CMV-seropositive.

The rearrangement uses TRBV6-1 and TRBJ2-5; 8 bases fit TRBD1. Germline V lookup: CDR1 MNHNS, CDR2 SASEGT. This CDR3 contains 16 residues. With 2 bases clipped from V and 5 bases from J, the junction kept 10 bases outside the gene matches. The CDR3 nucleotides are TGTGCCAGCAGTGAACCGGGCAGGGGGCGACGGGAGACCCAGTACTTC. It is translated as CASSEPGRGRRETQYF.

The chain has TRBV7-9 and TRBJ2-5; 8 bases align to TRBD2. Germline V CDR1 and CDR2: SEHNR, FQNEAQ (reference sequence). J gave up 2 bases and V 5 bases, and 10 bases lay outside the gene matches. This CDR3 has 16 residues. The CDR3 nucleotides read TGTGCCAGCAGCCTGGGAAGCGGGGGCCGACAAGAGACCCAGTACTTC. Translated, it gives CASSLGSGGRQETQYF.

The CDR3 coding sequence is TGTGCCAGCTCACCACCCGGGACTAGCGGGGGGGCGGAGTACAATGAGCAGTTCTTC. This encodes CASSPPGTSGGAEYNEQFF. This chain uses TRBV18 with TRBJ2-1, with 16 bases aligning to TRBD2. Germline assignment: CDR1 KGHSH and CDR2 LQKENI. This CDR3 spans 19 amino acids. Trimming at V came to 0 bases and at J to 4 bases, leaving 6 bases not matched to a gene.

This CDR3 is CASSYRTGTGEKLFF. CDR3 nucleotides: TGTGCCAGCAGTTACCGCACAGGGACGGGTGAAAAACTGTTTTTT. The chain uses TRBV6-5 and TRBJ1-4; a weak D match, TRBD1 (6 bases). From germline, CDR1 is MNHEY and CDR2 SVGAGI. V gave up 2 bases and J gave up 7 bases, with 14 bases separating them. The length of the CDR3 is 15 residues.

This CDR3 is CASSTGMNTEAFF. The CDR3 DNA sequence: TGTGCCAGCTCGACAGGGATGAACACTGAAGCTTTCTTT. The chain links TRBV28 to TRBJ1-1, with 7 bases that match TRBD1. CDR1 and CDR2 (germline): MDHEN, SYDVKM. The CDR3 runs to 13 residues. The junction had 3 bases not matched to a gene; V was cut back by 8 bases and J by 0 bases.

The chain recombines TRBV5-6 with TRBJ1-1; D remains unclear. The CDR3 extends over 14 amino acids. V shed 0 bases and J shed 1 base, with 7 bases lying between them. The germline V gene encodes CDR1 SGHDT and CDR2 YYEEEE. The CDR3 sequence: CASSLVAGNTEAFF. The CDR3 nucleotides are TGTGCCAGCAGCTTGGTGGCGGGGAACACTGAAGCTTTCTTT.

This clone was detected only once. The J gene is TRBJ1-4, the V gene TRBV18; tentative D call: TRBD1 (6 bases). The CDR3 contains 12 residues. CDR1 is KGHSH and CDR2 is LQKENI in the germline V gene. V was pared by 6 bases and J by 4 bases, with 6 bases between. For the CDR3, the DNA is TGTGCCAGCTCGGACAGTAATGAAAAACTGTTTTTT. Amino acids: CASSDSNEKLFF.

The rearrangement uses TRBV11-3 and TRBJ2-3, with D maybe TRBD1 (5 bases). Germline V gene lookup returns CDR1 SGHNT and CDR2 YENEEA. The CDR3 extends over 13 amino acids. V was shortened by 1 base and J by 8 bases, with 10 bases between the two germline ends. The CDR3 here is CASSLGGEGTQYF. In DNA form, the CDR3 reads TGTGCCAGCAGCTTAGGGGGCGAAGGTACGCAGTATTTT.

The CDR3 DNA reads as TGTGCCAGCAGGATCAGGGGCGAAGGTAGTTCACCCCTCCACTTT. This translates into CASRIRGEGSSPLHF. J is TRBJ1-6 and V is TRBV5-4, with D maybe TRBD1 (6 bases). V lost 5 bases, J lost 9 bases, and 18 bases lay in between. CDR3 size: 15 residues. Germline CDR1 SGHNT, CDR2 YYREEE (reference sequence).

The chain recombines TRBV18 with TRBJ2-1, with D tentatively TRBD2 (7 bases). Germline V gene lookup returns CDR1 KGHSH and CDR2 LQKENI. V shed 3 bases and J shed 14 bases, with 20 bases lying between them. The CDR3 is 14 residues long. The CDR3 loop reads CASSPTLGGAPEFF. In DNA, the CDR3 is TGTGCCAGCTCACCTACCCTGGGGGGGGCCCCCGAGTTCTTC.

The chain has TRBV5-6 and TRBJ1-4, with 10 bases that match TRBD1. V was pared by 1 base and J by 8 bases, with 14 bases of the junction left unmatched. The CDR3 length is 18 residues. CDR1 is SGHDT, CDR2 YYEEEE, per germline. CDR3 residues: CASSLNRDRGLKIEKLFF. The DNA for the CDR3 is TGTGCCAGCAGCTTGAACCGGGACAGGGGACTCAAAATAGAAAAACTGTTTTTT.

This chain connects TRBV6-5 to TRBJ2-7, with D perhaps TRBD1 (6 bases). The germline CDR1 and CDR2 sequences are MNHEY and SVGAGI. V was shortened by 6 bases and J by 4 bases, with 7 bases between the two germline ends. This CDR3 has 11 amino acids. In nucleotides, the CDR3 is TGTGCCAGCAGGAGGGGGTACGAGCAGTACTTC. It translates to CASRRGYEQYF.

This clone was recorded a few times. The rearrangement links TRBV5-6 to TRBJ1-2; 8 positions agree with TRBD1. The CDR3 runs 13 residues. The germline V gene encodes CDR1 SGHDT and CDR2 YYEEEE. V shed 5 bases, J shed 7 bases, and the junction held 7 bases outside the gene matches. DNA for the CDR3: TGTGCCAGCAGTTACAACAGGGGGGGTGGCTACACCTTC. Translated, it gives CASSYNRGGGYTF.

This clone was observed a handful of times. The sample contains more than one DNA sequence encoding this CDR3. V and J are TRBV5-6 and TRBJ1-2, with D possibly being TRBD1 (6 bases). V lost 5 bases to trimming and J lost 6 bases, with 11 bases between them. The CDR3 has 12 residues. Germline CDR1 SGHDT, CDR2 YYEEEE. CDR3 in amino acids: CASSLQGDGYTF. In DNA, the CDR3 is TGTGCCAGCAGTTTACAGGGCGATGGCTACACCTTC.

This chain connects TRBV6-1 to TRBJ1-6, with D possibly being TRBD1 (6 bases). The CDR3 is 14 residues long. Trimming stripped 6 bases from V and 6 bases from J, with 12 bases between. Germline-derived CDR1 and CDR2 are MNHNS and SASEGT. Written as DNA, the CDR3 is TGTGCCAGCAGATTTGGACAGACTAATTCACCCCTCCACTTT. Protein: CASRFGQTNSPLHF.

J is TRBJ2-1 and V is TRBV6-6; 7 positions agree with TRBD1. Germline loops: CDR1 MNHNY, CDR2 SVGAGI (reference sequence). V lost 2 bases, J lost 0 bases, and 4 bases stayed unmatched. This CDR3 spans 16 amino acids. CDR3 in amino acids: CASSYDGTASYNEQFF. For the CDR3, the DNA is TGTGCCAGCAGTTACGACGGGACAGCCTCCTACAATGAGCAGTTCTTC.

This chain joins TRBV27 and TRBJ2-7; 9 nucleotides match TRBD2. V shed 0 bases and J 1 base; nucleotides not matched to a gene: 1. The germline gives CDR1 MNHEY, CDR2 SMNVEV (reference sequence). The CDR3 has 15 amino acids. CDR3 sequence (DNA): TGTGCCAGCAGTTTATCGCTAGCGGGGTCCTACGAGCAGTACTTC. Its protein product is CASSLSLAGSYEQYF.

The J gene is TRBJ1-1, the V gene TRBV5-1; tentatively, D is TRBD1 (5 bases). There are 14 residues in the CDR3. Deletions cut 5 bases from V and 3 bases from J, with 14 bases between. Germline values: CDR1 SGHRS, CDR2 YFSETQ. The CDR3 sequence: CASRKQGSDTEAFF. CDR3 DNA: TGCGCCAGCAGGAAGCAGGGTTCGGACACTGAAGCTTTCTTT.

The chain has TRBV2 and TRBJ2-3; possibly TRBD2 for D (5 bases). Germline V CDR1 and CDR2: SNHLY, FYNNEI. The CDR3 is made up of 14 amino acids. V gave up 3 bases and J gave up 6 bases, with 13 bases separating them. CDR3 DNA sequence: TGTGCCAGCAGTGAGGGAGTTGGCGCGGATACGCAGTATTTT. This encodes CASSEGVGADTQYF.